Below are 13 T cell receptor beta chains sequenced from a single sample in a study of cytomegalovirus exposure and HLA in healthy donors (dated by TCRdb to between 2016 and 2019). Receptors were amplified or captured by the immunoSEQ multiplex PCR assay. TCRdb stores this immuneACCESS table with in-frame sequences only. Part of the clones is absent; in the studies checked, under half of the shortfall reflects unresolved V genes, and no reason is known for the rest. This sample has under 250,000 clones in its table, and 75% to 95% of those were observed once. The ten largest clones represent around 1% of the sample. Sequences were obtained from PBMCs. These receptor sequences come from a woman aged 18 to 35 in good health and CMV-seronegative.

V is TRBV6-6 and J is TRBJ2-3; possibly TRBD1 for D (5 bases). From germline, CDR1 is MNHNY and CDR2 SVGAGI (reference sequence). The CDR3 has 12 amino acids. Trimming stripped 6 bases from V and 5 bases from J, with 9 bases between. CDR3 in DNA: TGTGCCAGCAGGGGGCGTGGAGATACGCAGTATTTT. Amino acid sequence: CASRGRGDTQYF.

CDR3 sequence: CASSPQTGGEETQYF. The CDR3 DNA reads TGTGCCAGCAGCCCGCAGACAGGGGGCGAGGAGACCCAGTACTTC. V usage is TRBV6-5 and J usage is TRBJ2-5; 10 bases are shared with TRBD1. Per the germline V gene, CDR1 is MNHEY and CDR2 is SVGAGI. V was pared by 6 bases and J by 5 bases, with 9 bases of the junction left unmatched. The CDR3 loop spans 15 amino acids.

The rearrangement links TRBV5-1 to TRBJ2-7; 8 bases match TRBD1. The ends lost 4 bases at V and 6 bases at J; junction bases unmatched: 12. There are 15 residues in the CDR3. Germline-derived CDR1 and CDR2 are SGHRS and YFSETQ. The CDR3 region is CASSRGQGTWSEQYF. CDR3 sequence (DNA): TGCGCCAGCAGCCGCGGACAGGGAACTTGGAGCGAGCAGTACTTC.

The chain joins TRBV6-5 to TRBJ1-1; TRBD1 aligns across 8 bases. This CDR3 comprises 13 residues. Germline CDR1 MNHEY, CDR2 SVGAGI. The J segment lost 4 bases and the V segment lost 6 bases, leaving 4 bases of the junction unmatched. The CDR3 protein is CASSPDRGTEAFF. CDR3 sequence (DNA): TGTGCCAGCAGCCCCGACAGGGGCACTGAAGCTTTCTTT.

This chain joins TRBV7-9 and TRBJ1-5; D remains ambiguous. The CDR3 contains 14 residues. V gave up 1 base and J gave up 3 bases, with 7 bases separating them. Germline assignment: CDR1 SEHNR and CDR2 FQNEAQ (reference sequence). CDR3 residues: CASSLGGLNQPQHF. In nucleotides, the CDR3 is TGTGCCAGCAGCTTAGGAGGACTCAATCAGCCCCAGCATTTT.

The chain recombines TRBV11-3 with TRBJ2-1; TRBD2 aligns across 12 bases. V was clipped by 0 bases and J by 6 bases; unmatched bases: 6. Germline V gene data show CDR1 as SGHNT and CDR2 as YENEEA. The CDR3 consists of 17 residues. DNA for the CDR3: TGTGCCAGCAGCTTAGAGCTAGCGGGAGGGCCCGGCAATGAGCAGTTCTTC. It yields the protein CASSLELAGGPGNEQFF.

The chain joins TRBV27 to TRBJ2-1; D is possibly TRBD1 (5 bases). The germline CDR1 and CDR2 sequences are MNHEY and SMNVEV (reference sequence). The CDR3 contains 16 residues. The V end was cut by 7 bases, the J end by 1 base, with 17 bases between. CDR3 nucleotide sequence: TGTGCCAGCACCCAAGGAACAGGTTCTTCCTACAATGAGCAGTTCTTC. It encodes CASTQGTGSSYNEQFF.

The chain links TRBV11-2 to TRBJ2-1, with 13 bases aligning to TRBD2. J lost 2 bases, V lost 5 bases, and 3 bases had no gene match. The germline V gene encodes CDR1 SGHAT and CDR2 FQNNGV. This CDR3 region has 16 residues. DNA for the CDR3: TGTGCCAGCAGCCCCGGGACTAGCGGGACCTACAATGAGCAGTTCTTC. Its translation: CASSPGTSGTYNEQFF.

This clone appeared a single time. The CDR3 region is CASSLPQTGANVLTF. The CDR3 DNA reads TGTGCCAGCAGCTTACCCCAAACTGGGGCCAACGTCCTGACTTTC. The chain has TRBV7-9 and TRBJ2-6; D is undetermined. Trimming cost V 2 bases and J 2 bases, with 7 bases left between them. Germline CDR1 is SEHNR and CDR2 is FQNEAQ (reference sequence). This CDR3 region has 15 residues.

This clone was picked up one time. The gene calls are TRBV7-9 and TRBJ2-5; 7 bases agree with TRBD1. Germline CDR1 is SEHNR and CDR2 is FQNEAQ (reference sequence). The CDR3 runs 15 residues. The trim removed 3 bases at V and 5 bases at J, leaving 9 bases unmatched. For the CDR3, the DNA is TGTGCCAGCAGCTTGAGGACAGGCTGGGGCGAGACCCAGTACTTC. Its translation is CASSLRTGWGETQYF.

The J gene is TRBJ2-2, the V gene TRBV2; the D gene is possibly TRBD2 (5 bases). Deletions cut 4 bases from V and 5 bases from J, with 14 bases between. Germline-derived CDR1 and CDR2 are SNHLY and FYNNEI. This CDR3 contains 15 residues. CDR3 region: CASSVPRGLTGELFF. CDR3 nucleotide sequence: TGTGCCAGCAGTGTCCCCCGAGGGTTAACCGGGGAGCTGTTTTTT.

V and J are TRBV7-9 and TRBJ1-4; D unresolved. From germline, CDR1 is SEHNR and CDR2 FQNEAQ (reference sequence). V dropped 3 bases and J dropped 8 bases, with 16 bases sitting between them. CDR3 size: 15 residues. The CDR3 DNA is TGTGCCAGCAGCTTCTGGTACCCGCTTGAGGAAAAACTGTTTTTT. Translated: CASSFWYPLEEKLFF.

The J gene is TRBJ2-7, the V gene TRBV5-1, with D tentatively TRBD1 (6 bases). There are 15 residues in the CDR3. Germline CDR1 and CDR2: SGHRS and YFSETQ. V gave up 6 bases and J gave up 0 bases, with 16 bases separating them. CDR3 residues: CASNMDSPSSYEQYF. CDR3 bases: TGCGCCAGCAATATGGACAGTCCTAGCTCCTACGAGCAGTACTTC.